The TCR beta chain described here comes from a study of regulatory T cells in long-lasting Graves disease. General observations from the study: TRBV28, TRBJ1-2 and TRBJ2-5 were segments that persistent disease favored. Only a small sample size was used, which may have cut accuracy.

Arm-PCR of CDR3 regions with iRepertoire HTBI primers generated TCR beta libraries. Original processing methods: Identification across samples found some 60 TRBV and about 13 TRBJ segments. TCRdb analysed the multiplex PCR reads with MiXCR anew, one entry per CDR3 protein. The V and J calls were not made by the authors but by TCRdb's processing. Here the sample spans approximately 270,000 distinct CDR3 sequences, 18% being singletons. Note on this clonotype: Its specificity is unknown.

Time point defined: newly diagnosed GD, antithyroid drugs for less than 3 months. Making the TCR library involved RNA that had been extracted from PBMCs. V was pared by 0 bases and J by 5 bases, with 10 bases between. Germline-derived CDR1 and CDR2 are DFQATT and SNEGSKA (reference sequence). This CDR3 has 13 residues. A further study also used this sample, focusing on T cells in Graves' hyperthyroidism and ophthalmopathy. That work states: The HTBI primer set was used in a first-round RT-PCR of the TCR CDR3.

The rearrangement uses TRBV20-1 and TRBJ1-1; D is perhaps TRBD1 (5 bases). The specimen was peripheral blood mononuclear cells (PBMCs), collected at new diagnosis, from a patient treated with antithyroid drugs. The sequence came from a woman aged 25-40 years with Graves disease. The CDR3 DNA sequence: TGCAGTGCTAGAGATGGGGGGGAAACTGAAGCTTTCTTT. Translated, it gives CSARDGGETEAFF.